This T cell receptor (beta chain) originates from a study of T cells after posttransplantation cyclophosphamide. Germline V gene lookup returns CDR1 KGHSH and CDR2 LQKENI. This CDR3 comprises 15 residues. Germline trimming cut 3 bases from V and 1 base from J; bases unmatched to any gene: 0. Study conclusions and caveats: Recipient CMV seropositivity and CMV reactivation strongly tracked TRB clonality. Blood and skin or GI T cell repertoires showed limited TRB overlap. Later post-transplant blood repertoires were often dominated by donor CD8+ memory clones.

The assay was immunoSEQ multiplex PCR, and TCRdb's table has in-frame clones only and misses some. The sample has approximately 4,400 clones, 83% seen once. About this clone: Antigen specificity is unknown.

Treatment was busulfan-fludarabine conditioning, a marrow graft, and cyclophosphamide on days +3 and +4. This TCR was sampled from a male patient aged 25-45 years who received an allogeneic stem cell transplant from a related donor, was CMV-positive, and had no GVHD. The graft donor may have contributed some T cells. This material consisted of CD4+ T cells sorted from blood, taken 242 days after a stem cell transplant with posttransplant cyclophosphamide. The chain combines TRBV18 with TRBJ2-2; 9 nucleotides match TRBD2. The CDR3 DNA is TGTGCCAGCTCACCGACTAGCGGGAACACCGGGGAGCTGTTTTTT. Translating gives CASSPTSGNTGELFF.